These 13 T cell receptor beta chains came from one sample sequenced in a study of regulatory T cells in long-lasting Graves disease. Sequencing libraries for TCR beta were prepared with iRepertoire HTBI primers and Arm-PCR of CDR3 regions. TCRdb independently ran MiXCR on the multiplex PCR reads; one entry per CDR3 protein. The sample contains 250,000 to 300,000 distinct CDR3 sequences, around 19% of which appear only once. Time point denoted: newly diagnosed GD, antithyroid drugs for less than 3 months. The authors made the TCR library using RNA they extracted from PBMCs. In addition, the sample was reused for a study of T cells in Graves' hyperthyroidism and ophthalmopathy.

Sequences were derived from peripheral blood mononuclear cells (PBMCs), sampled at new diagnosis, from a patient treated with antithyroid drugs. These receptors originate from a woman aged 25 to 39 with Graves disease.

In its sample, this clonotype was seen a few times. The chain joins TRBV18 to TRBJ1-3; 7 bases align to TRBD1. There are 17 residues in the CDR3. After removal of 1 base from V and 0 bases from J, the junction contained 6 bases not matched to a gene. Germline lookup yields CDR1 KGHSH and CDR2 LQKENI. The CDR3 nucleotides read TGTGCCAGCTCACCACTCAGAGGGGGCCCCTCTGGAAACACCATATATTTT. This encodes CASSPLRGGPSGNTIYF.

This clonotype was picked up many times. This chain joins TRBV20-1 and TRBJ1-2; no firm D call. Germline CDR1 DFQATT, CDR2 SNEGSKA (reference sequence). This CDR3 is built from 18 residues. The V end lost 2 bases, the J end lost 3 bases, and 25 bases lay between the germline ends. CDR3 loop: CSARSSRGPLTVYYGYTF. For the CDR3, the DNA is TGCAGTGCTAGATCAAGCCGCGGTCCACTAACAGTCTACTATGGCTACACCTTC.

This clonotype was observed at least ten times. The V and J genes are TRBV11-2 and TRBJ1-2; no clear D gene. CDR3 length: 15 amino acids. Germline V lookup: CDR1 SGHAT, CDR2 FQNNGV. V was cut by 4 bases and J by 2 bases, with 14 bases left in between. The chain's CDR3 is CASSSFTRRNYGYTF. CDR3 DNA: TGTGCCAGCAGCTCATTTACGCGGCGGAACTATGGCTACACCTTC. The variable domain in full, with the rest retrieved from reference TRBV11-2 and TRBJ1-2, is EAGVAQSPRYKIIEKRQSVAFWCNPISGHATLYWYQQILGQGPKLLIQFQNNGVVDDSQLPKDRFSAERLKGVDSTLKIQPAKLEDSAVYLCASSSFTRRNYGYTFGSGTRLTVV.

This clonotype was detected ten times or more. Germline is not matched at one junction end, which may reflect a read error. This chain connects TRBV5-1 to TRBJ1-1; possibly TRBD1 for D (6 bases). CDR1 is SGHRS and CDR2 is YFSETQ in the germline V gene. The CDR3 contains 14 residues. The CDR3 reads CASSLDRFSTEAFF. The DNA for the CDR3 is TGTGCCAGCAGCTTGGACAGATTTTCCACTGAAGCTTTCTTT.

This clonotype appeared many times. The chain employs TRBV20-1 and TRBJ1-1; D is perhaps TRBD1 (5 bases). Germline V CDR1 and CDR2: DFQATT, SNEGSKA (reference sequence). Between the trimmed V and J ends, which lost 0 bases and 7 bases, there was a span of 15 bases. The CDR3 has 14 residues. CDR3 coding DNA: TGCAGTGCTAGAGACACGAGGGCGAGGGGTGAAGCTTTCTTT. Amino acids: CSARDTRARGEAFF.

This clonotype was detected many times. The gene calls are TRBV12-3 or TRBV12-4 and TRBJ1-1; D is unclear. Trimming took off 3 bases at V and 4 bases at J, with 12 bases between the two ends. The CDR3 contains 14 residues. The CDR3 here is CASSFDKRVTEAFF. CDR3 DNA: TGTGCCAGCAGTTTCGATAAACGGGTCACTGAAGCTTTCTTT.

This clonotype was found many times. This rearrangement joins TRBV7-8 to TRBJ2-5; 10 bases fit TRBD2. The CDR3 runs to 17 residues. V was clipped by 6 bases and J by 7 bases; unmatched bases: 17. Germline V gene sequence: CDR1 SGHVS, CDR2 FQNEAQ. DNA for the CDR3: TGTGCCAGCAGAGGCTGGACCGGGACTAGCGTTATTGTGACCCAGTACTTC. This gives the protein CASRGWTGTSVIVTQYF.

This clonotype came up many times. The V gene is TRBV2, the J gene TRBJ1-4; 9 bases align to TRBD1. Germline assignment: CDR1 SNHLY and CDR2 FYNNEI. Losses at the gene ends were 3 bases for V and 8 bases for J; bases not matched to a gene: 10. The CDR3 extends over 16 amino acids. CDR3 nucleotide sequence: TGTGCCAGCAGTGAGGGACAGGGTCCGTCGAGCGAAAAACTGTTTTTT. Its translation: CASSEGQGPSSEKLFF.

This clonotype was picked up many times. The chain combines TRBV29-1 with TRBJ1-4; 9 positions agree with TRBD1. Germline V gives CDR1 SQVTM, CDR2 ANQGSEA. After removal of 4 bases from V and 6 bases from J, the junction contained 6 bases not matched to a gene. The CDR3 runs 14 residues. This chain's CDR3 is CSVAPGQGDEKLFF. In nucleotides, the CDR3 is TGCAGCGTTGCTCCGGGACAGGGCGATGAAAAACTGTTTTTT.

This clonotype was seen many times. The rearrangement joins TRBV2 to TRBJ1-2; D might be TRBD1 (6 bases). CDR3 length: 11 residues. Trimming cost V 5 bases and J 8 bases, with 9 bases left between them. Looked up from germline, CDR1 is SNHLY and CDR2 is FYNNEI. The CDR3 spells CASSRTEGYTF. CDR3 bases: TGTGCCAGCAGTCGGACAGAAGGCTACACCTTC.

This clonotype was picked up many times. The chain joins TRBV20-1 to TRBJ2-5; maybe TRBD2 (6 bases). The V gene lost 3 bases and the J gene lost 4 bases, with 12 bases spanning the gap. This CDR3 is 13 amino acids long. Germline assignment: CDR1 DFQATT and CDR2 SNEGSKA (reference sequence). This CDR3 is CSASDDSGETQYF. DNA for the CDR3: TGCAGTGCTAGCGACGATAGCGGAGAGACCCAGTACTTC.

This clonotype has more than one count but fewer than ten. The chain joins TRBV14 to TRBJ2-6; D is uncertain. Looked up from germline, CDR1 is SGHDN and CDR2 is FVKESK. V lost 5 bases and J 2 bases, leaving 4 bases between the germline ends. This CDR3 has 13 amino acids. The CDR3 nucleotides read TGTGCCAGCAGCGGAGCTGGGGCCAACGTCCTGACTTTC. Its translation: CASSGAGANVLTF.

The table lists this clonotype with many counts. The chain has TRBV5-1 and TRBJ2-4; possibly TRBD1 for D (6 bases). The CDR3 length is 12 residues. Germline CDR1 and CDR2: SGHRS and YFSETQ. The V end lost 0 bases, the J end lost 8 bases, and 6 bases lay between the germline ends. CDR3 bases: TGCGCCAGCAGCTTGGAGGGGGACATTCAGTACTTC. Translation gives CASSLEGDIQYF.